One sample yielded the 19 T cell receptor beta chains listed below, sequenced in a study of blood T cells in healthy people across ages (dated by TCRdb to about 2015). Receptors were amplified or captured by 5' RACE. Sequencer: Illumina HiSeq 2500. The second PCR ran for about 6 to 12 cycles and used a J-beta primer mix along with a sample-barcoded 5' primer. TCRdb ran its own pipeline on the public reads, namely fastp trimming at Q25 and MiXCR clone calling, and kept in-frame beta chains. Rows with one shared CDR3 protein collapse into an entry with the most common genes and DNA. This sample is represented by some 1 million distinct CDR3 sequences; over 35% of them were singletons. Over 15% of the sample is in the top ten clones. Input material: blood. Receptors originate from a woman aged 55-70 years in good health.

This clonotype has more than one count but fewer than ten. This sequence joins TRBV29-1 and TRBJ2-5; maybe TRBD2 (5 bases). V dropped 4 bases and J dropped 4 bases, with 10 bases sitting between them. The CDR3 loop spans 12 amino acids. The germline V gene has CDR1 SQVTM and CDR2 ANQGSEA. The CDR3 DNA sequence: TGCAGCGTTGCCGAGGGAGTAGAGACCCAGTACTTC. Translation gives CSVAEGVETQYF.

Worth noting for this clonotype: A single base separates this from a much larger clone, so it may be a read error. The chain combines TRBV20-1 with TRBJ2-5; 9 bases map to TRBD1. The CDR3 has 12 residues. Germline-derived CDR1 and CDR2 are DFQATT and SNEGSKA (reference sequence). The CDR3 nucleotides are TGCAGCGCTACGGGACAGGGAAACGAGCGGTACTTC. Protein sequence: CSATGQGNERYF.

The V call is TRBV6-1, the J call TRBJ2-5; TRBD2 aligns across 8 bases. The V gene's germline CDR1 is MNHNS and CDR2 SASEGT. This CDR3 has 14 amino acids. V lost 5 bases to trimming and J lost 5 bases; unmatched junction nucleotides: 7. This CDR3 reads CASSNSGSWETQYF. The CDR3 bases are TGTGCCAGCAGTAACAGCGGGAGTTGGGAGACCCAGTACTTC.

This sequence joins TRBV28 and TRBJ2-5; 8 bases are a match to TRBD1. CDR1 is MDHEN and CDR2 is SYDVKM in the germline V gene. The CDR3 runs 13 residues. Unmatched junction bases numbered 9, after V lost 4 bases and J lost 11 bases. The chain's CDR3 is CASSSGQANEQYF. Written as DNA, the CDR3 is TGTGCCAGCAGTTCGGGACAGGCCAATGAGCAGTACTTC.

This chain connects TRBV18 to TRBJ2-1; D is possibly TRBD1 (6 bases). Germline V CDR1 and CDR2: KGHSH, LQKENI. V was pared by 0 bases and J by 7 bases, with 10 bases between. The CDR3 has 14 amino acids. The CDR3 DNA sequence: TGTGCCAGCTCACCACCCGACAGGTTAAATGAGCAGTTCTTC. Translation: CASSPPDRLNEQFF.

There are a few counts of this clonotype. The gene calls are TRBV10-3 and TRBJ2-5; D is possibly TRBD1 (5 bases). Germline loops: CDR1 ENHRY, CDR2 SYGVKD. The V end was cut by 0 bases, the J end by 11 bases, with 19 bases between. This CDR3 is built from 15 residues. The CDR3 DNA sequence: TGTGCCATCAGTGAGTCGGGGCGGCAGAACAATGAGCAGTACTTC. It encodes CAISESGRQNNEQYF.

This rearrangement joins TRBV3-1 to TRBJ2-3; the D gene is possibly TRBD2 (5 bases). Germline CDR1 is LGHDT and CDR2 is YNNKEL (reference sequence). The CDR3 length is 15 residues. V was pared by 1 base and J by 3 bases, with 11 bases between. CDR3 residues: CASSQVFGGTDTQYF. As DNA, the CDR3 is TGTGCCAGCAGCCAAGTTTTTGGCGGGACAGATACGCAGTATTTT.

Of note for this clonotype: This clone may be a read error of a much larger clone one base away. V gene TRBV7-6 combines with J gene TRBJ2-3; D unresolved. Trimming took off 3 bases at V and 2 bases at J, with 6 bases between the two ends. Germline V CDR1 and CDR2: SGHVS, FNYEAQ. The length of the CDR3 is 13 residues. CDR3 nucleotide sequence: TGTGCCAGCAGCTTTGCAGTCACAGATACGCAGTATTTT. This translates into CASSFAVTDTQYF. The entire variable domain, with the rest obtained from reference TRBV7-6 and TRBJ2-3, is as follows: GAGVSQSPRYKVTKRGQDVALRCDPISGHVSLYWYRQALGQGPEFLTYFNYEAQQDKSGLPNDRFSAERPEGSISTLTIQRTEQRDSAMYRCASSFAVTDTQYFGPGTRLTVL.

This clonotype was detected only a few times. The chain joins TRBV29-1 to TRBJ2-6, with D possibly being TRBD2 (6 bases). Germline V CDR1 and CDR2: SQVTM, ANQGSEA. CDR3 length equals 14 residues. Trimming removed 6 bases at V and 1 base at J, with 10 bases between. CDR3 DNA sequence: TGCAGCGTCGGAGGGCTGTCTGGGGCCAACGTCCTGACTTTC. Translated: CSVGGLSGANVLTF.

This clonotype came up once. The V call is TRBV28, the J call TRBJ2-1; D call uncertain. The CDR3 sequence is 12 residues long. Germline-derived CDR1 and CDR2 are MDHEN and SYDVKM. Between the trimmed V and J ends, which lost 6 bases and 7 bases, there was a span of 10 bases. CDR3 protein: CASRGMTNEQFF. In DNA, the CDR3 is TGTGCCAGCAGGGGCATGACAAATGAGCAGTTCTTC. The complete variable domain, with remaining parts taken from reference TRBV28 and TRBJ2-1, reads DVKVTQSSRYLVKRTGEKVFLECVQDMDHENMFWYRQDPGLGLRLIYFSYDVKMKEKGDIPEGYSVSREKKERFSLILESASTNQTSMYLCASRGMTNEQFFGPGTRLTVL.

This clonotype occurred a few times. The chain recombines TRBV28 with TRBJ2-3, with D perhaps matching TRBD1 (6 bases). The V gene lost 2 bases and the J gene lost 4 bases, with 10 bases spanning the gap. Germline V gene sequence: CDR1 MDHEN, CDR2 SYDVKM. The CDR3 sequence is 14 residues long. The CDR3 sequence is CASSLGGDADTQYF. In DNA, the CDR3 is TGTGCCAGCAGTTTAGGGGGCGATGCAGATACGCAGTATTTT.

The chain's CDR3 is CASSQDRGPTETQYF. As DNA, the CDR3 is TGTGCCAGCAGCCAAGACCGGGGACCTACAGAGACCCAGTACTTC. This chain links TRBV3-1 with TRBJ2-5; possibly TRBD1 or TRBD2 for D (5 bases each). V lost 0 bases, J lost 4 bases, and 12 bases lay in between. This CDR3 is built from 15 residues. Germline lookup yields CDR1 LGHDT and CDR2 YNNKEL (reference sequence).

This chain connects TRBV12-3 or TRBV12-4 to TRBJ2-1; 8 positions agree with TRBD2. Trimming at V came to 5 bases and at J to 5 bases, leaving 8 bases not matched to a gene. The CDR3 totals 15 residues. The chain's CDR3 is CASSPPGLAHNEQFF. The CDR3 DNA reads TGTGCCAGCAGTCCCCCCGGACTAGCCCACAATGAGCAGTTCTTC.

This clonotype was counted between two and nine times. The rearrangement links TRBV5-1 to TRBJ2-1; the match to TRBD1 covers 8 bases. Looked up from germline, CDR1 is SGHRS and CDR2 is YFSETQ. This CDR3 region has 16 residues. J gave up 0 bases and V 2 bases, and 4 bases lay outside the gene matches. The CDR3 loop reads CASSLQGDSSYNEQFF. DNA of the CDR3: TGCGCCAGCAGCTTACAGGGGGATAGCTCCTACAATGAGCAGTTCTTC.

This clonotype occurred a few times. The V gene is TRBV10-2, the J gene TRBJ2-7; D unclear. Looked up from germline, CDR1 is WSHSY and CDR2 is SAAADI. Trimming shortened V by 2 bases and J by 3 bases, and 17 bases separated the two germline ends. The CDR3 is 16 amino acids. CDR3 nucleotides: TGCGCCAGCAGTGAGAGTGGCCTCCCGACCTTCTACGAGCAGTACTTC. As protein: CASSESGLPTFYEQYF.

This chain joins TRBV7-3 and TRBJ2-1; the D is unclear. V was cut by 5 bases and J by 12 bases, with 14 bases left in between. CDR1 is SGHTA, CDR2 FQGTGA, per germline. The CDR3 sequence is 12 residues long. CDR3 sequence reads: CASSHDTAAQFF. The DNA for the CDR3 is TGTGCCAGCAGCCACGACACGGCAGCGCAGTTCTTC.

The CDR3: CASSSRTGDQPQHF. The CDR3 DNA is TGTGCCAGCAGCTCCCGGACAGGGGATCAGCCCCAGCATTTT. This sequence joins TRBV7-2 and TRBJ1-5; TRBD1 matches 9 bases. The CDR3 has 14 amino acids. Losses at the gene ends were 4 bases for V and 5 bases for J; bases not matched to a gene: 3. The germline V gene encodes CDR1 SGHTA and CDR2 FQGNSA.

V is TRBV15 and J is TRBJ2-5; no reliable D call. This CDR3 comprises 15 residues. The V gene lost 0 bases and the J gene lost 2 bases, with 10 bases spanning the gap. Germline CDR1 reads LNHNV; CDR2 reads YYDKDF (reference sequence). The CDR3 coding sequence is TGTGCCACCAGCAGAGAAAGGAATTATCAAGAGACCCAGTACTTC. Its translation is CATSRERNYQETQYF.

The rearrangement links TRBV25-1 to TRBJ2-5; TRBD1 matches at 7 bases. The CDR3 extends over 16 amino acids. V shed 6 bases, J shed 5 bases, and the junction held 15 bases outside the gene matches. Looked up from germline, CDR1 is MGHDK and CDR2 is SYGVNS. The CDR3 coding sequence is TGTGCCAGCAGCGGCACCAGGGACAGTTTTTACGAGACCCAGTACTTC. Translated, it gives CASSGTRDSFYETQYF.